Sequencing of this TCR beta chain was carried out in a study of cytomegalovirus exposure and HLA in healthy donors. The CDR3 loop spans 15 amino acids. CDR1 LGHNA and CDR2 YSLEER come from the germline V gene. With 3 bases removed from V and 5 bases from J, the gap between germline ends came to 16 bases. The PCR contained 60 Vbeta and 13 Jbeta primers. The table came from immunoSEQ multiplex PCR; TCRdb's copy has only in-frame clones and leaves some out. The sample holds 150,000 to 250,000 clones, 82% seen once. This receptor was obtained from a woman aged 45-65 years in good health and CMV-seropositive. The chain uses TRBV4-3 and TRBJ2-5, with D perhaps matching TRBD2 (7 bases). Specimen: PBMCs. The CDR3 DNA reads TGCGCCAGCAGCCATGGCGGGGGCTCATGGGAGACCCAGTACTTC. This gives the protein CASSHGGGSWETQYF.